This TCR beta chain is from a study of cytomegalovirus exposure and HLA in healthy donors. Note on this clone: The antigen is undetermined.

CDR1 is SGHDT, CDR2 YYEEEE, per germline. This CDR3 region has 17 residues. V trimming: 6 bases; J trimming: 6 bases; junction bases outside the gene matches: 15. Findings and caveats of the study: It was fewer than 200 TCR beta chains that were listed as cytomegalovirus-associated.

The PCR ran on 60 Vbeta and 13 Jbeta primers. Sequencing used immunoSEQ multiplex PCR; TCRdb keeps in-frame clones, though not all of them. The top ten hold less than 2% of the sample, which has 150,000 to 200,000 clones, roughly 80% seen once. The chain uses TRBV5-6 and TRBJ2-2; TRBD1 matches 9 bases. The clonotype comes from a man in his forties in good health and CMV-seronegative. Source material: PBMCs. CDR3 sequence (DNA): TGTGCCAGCACCCTGGCGGGCGGGACAGGGTACGCCGGGGAGCTGTTTTTT. It codes for CASTLAGGTGYAGELFF.